This T cell receptor beta chain was profiled in a study of blood T cell repertoires in COVID-19. Using immunoSEQ multiplex PCR, the repertoire was profiled, and TCRdb retains in-frame clones only, with some absent. The table shows more than 110,000 clones, with roughly 85% occurring only once. The V gene lost 8 bases and the J gene lost 5 bases, with 9 bases spanning the gap. CDR1 is LNHDA and CDR2 is SQIVND in the germline V gene (reference sequence). The CDR3 has 11 residues. The rearrangement uses TRBV19 and TRBJ1-2; D ambiguous. This TCR was sampled from a man aged 50-59 years with acute or convalescent COVID-19. Material: peripheral blood. CDR3 protein: CASSRSYGYTF. In DNA form, the CDR3 reads TGTGCCAGTTCGCGGAGTTATGGCTACACCTTC.